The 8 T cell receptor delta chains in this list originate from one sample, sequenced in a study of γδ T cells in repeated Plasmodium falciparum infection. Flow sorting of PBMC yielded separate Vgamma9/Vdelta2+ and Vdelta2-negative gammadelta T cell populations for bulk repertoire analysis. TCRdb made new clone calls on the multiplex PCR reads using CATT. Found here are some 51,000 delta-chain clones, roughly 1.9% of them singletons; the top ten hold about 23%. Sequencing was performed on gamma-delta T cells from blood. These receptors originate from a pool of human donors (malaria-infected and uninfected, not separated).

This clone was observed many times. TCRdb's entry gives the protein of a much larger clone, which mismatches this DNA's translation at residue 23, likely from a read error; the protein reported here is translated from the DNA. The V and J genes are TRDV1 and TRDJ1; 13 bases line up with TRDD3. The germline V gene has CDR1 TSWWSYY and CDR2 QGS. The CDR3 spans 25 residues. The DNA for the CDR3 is TGTGCTCTTGGGGAAGGTTCGTACTTCCTATCGACATACTGGGGGATACGCTGGTACACCGATAAACCCATCTTT. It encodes CALGEGSYFLSTYWGIRWYTDKPIF.

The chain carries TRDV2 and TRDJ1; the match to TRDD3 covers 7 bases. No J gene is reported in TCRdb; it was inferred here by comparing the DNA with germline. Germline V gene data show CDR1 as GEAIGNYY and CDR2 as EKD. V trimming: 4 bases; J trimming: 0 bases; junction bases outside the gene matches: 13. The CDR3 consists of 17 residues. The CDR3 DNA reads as TGTGCCTGTGATCTCCTGGGGGGGACCGATTACACCGATAAACTCATCTTT. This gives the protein CACDLLGGTDYTDKLIF.

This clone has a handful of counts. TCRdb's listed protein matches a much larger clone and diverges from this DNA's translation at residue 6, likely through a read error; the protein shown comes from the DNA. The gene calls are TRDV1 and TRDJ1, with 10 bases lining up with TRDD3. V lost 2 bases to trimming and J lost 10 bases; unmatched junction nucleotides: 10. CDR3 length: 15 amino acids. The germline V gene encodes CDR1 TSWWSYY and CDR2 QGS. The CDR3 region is CALGERRGIRCGLIF. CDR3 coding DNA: TGTGCTCTTGGGGAAAGGCGGGGGATACGCTGCGGACTCATCTTT.

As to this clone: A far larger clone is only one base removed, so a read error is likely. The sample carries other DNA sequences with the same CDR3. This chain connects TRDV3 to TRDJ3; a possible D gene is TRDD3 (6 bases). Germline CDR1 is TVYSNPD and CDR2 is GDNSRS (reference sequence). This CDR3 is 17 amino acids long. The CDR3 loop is CAFRGKGSSWDTRQMFF. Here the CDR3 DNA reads TGTGCCTTCCGGGGGAAAGGTAGCTCCTGGGATACCCGACAGATGTTTTTC.

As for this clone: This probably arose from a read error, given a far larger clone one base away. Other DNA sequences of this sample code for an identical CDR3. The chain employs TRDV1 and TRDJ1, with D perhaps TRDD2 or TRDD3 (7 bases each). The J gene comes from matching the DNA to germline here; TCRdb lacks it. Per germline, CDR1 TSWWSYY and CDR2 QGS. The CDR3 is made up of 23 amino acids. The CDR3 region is CALGSLSHSYWIRGNKYTDKLIF. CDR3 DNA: TGCGCTCTTGGGTCACTCTCCCATTCCTACTGGATACGCGGAAACAAGTACACCGATAAACTCATCTTT.

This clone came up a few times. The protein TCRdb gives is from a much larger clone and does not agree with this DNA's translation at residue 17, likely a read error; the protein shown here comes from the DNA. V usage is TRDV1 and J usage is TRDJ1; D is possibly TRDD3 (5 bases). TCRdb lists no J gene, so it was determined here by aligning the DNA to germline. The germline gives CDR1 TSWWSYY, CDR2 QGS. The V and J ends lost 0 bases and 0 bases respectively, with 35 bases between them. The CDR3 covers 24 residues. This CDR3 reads CALGELHHVLDIHKASPYTDKLIF. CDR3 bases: TGTGCTCTTGGGGAACTCCACCACGTACTGGACATACACAAAGCTTCACCTTACACCGATAAACTCATCTTT.

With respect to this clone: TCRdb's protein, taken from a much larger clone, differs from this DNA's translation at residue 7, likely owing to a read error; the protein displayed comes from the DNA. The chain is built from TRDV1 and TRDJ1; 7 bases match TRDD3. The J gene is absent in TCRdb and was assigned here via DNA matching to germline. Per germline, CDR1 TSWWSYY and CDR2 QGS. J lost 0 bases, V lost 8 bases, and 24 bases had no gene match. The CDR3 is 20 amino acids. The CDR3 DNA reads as TGTGCTCTTAGAGGAGGGAGATACCCTGGGATACTGGGGTACACCGATAAACTCATCTTT. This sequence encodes CALRGGRYPGILGYTDKLIF.

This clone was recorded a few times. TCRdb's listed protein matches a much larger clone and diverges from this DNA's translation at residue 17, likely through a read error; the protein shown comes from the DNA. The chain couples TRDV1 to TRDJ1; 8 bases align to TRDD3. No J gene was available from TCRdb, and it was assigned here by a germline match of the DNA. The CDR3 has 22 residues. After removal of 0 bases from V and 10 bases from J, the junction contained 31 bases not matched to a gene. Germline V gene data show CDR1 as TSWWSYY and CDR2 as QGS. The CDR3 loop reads CALGELGYLLRIWYWGVRGLIF. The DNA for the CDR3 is TGTGCTCTTGGGGAACTAGGGTATCTCCTGAGGATTTGGTACTGGGGGGTACGTGGACTCATCTTT.